This T cell receptor beta chain came from a study of Graves' ophthalmopathy and Graves' hyperthyroidism. RNA transcripts yielded amplified TCR beta CDR3 regions. Following a first-round RT-PCR that used HTBI primers, a second-round multiplex PCR was carried out. TCRdb called the multiplex PCR reads again in MiXCR, with one record for every CDR3 protein. This table has over a million distinct CDR3 sequences, 35% to 40% appearing once. This clonotype was seen more than once but under ten times. The sequenced sample was peripheral blood or thyroid tissue (not recorded which). The receptor comes from an adult man with Graves' hyperthyroidism.

DNA of the CDR3: TGTGCCAGCAGTAGGGGACTATCTAACTATGGCTACACCTTC. Translating gives CASSRGLSNYGYTF. The rearrangement uses TRBV7-8 and TRBJ1-2; possible D gene TRBD1, 5 bases. With 6 bases removed from V and 0 bases from J, the gap between germline ends came to 11 bases. CDR1 is SGHVS, CDR2 FQNEAQ, per germline. The CDR3 contains 14 residues.